Following are 13 T cell receptor beta chains from one sample sequenced in a study of blood T cell repertoires in COVID-19. Method: immunoSEQ multiplex PCR; TCRdb's copy keeps in-frame clones and lacks some. The data contain around 240,000 clones, about 80% of them singletons. The sequenced sample was peripheral blood. Every receptor here comes from a woman aged 50 to 65 with acute or convalescent COVID-19.

This chain's CDR3 is CASSASSGLGTGELFF. DNA for the CDR3: TGTGCCAGCAGCGCTTCTAGCGGACTAGGGACCGGGGAGCTGTTTTTT. The V and J genes are TRBV7-2 and TRBJ2-2; TRBD2 aligns across 7 bases. V was clipped by 5 bases and J by 5 bases; unmatched bases: 11. The germline gives CDR1 SGHTA, CDR2 FQGNSA. The CDR3 extends over 16 amino acids.

This clone was found many times. This chain uses TRBV6-1 with TRBJ1-2; no reliable D call. This CDR3 spans 13 amino acids. V lost 1 base and J 5 bases, leaving 8 bases between the germline ends. The V gene's germline CDR1 is MNHNS and CDR2 SASEGT. The DNA for the CDR3 is TGTGCCAGCAGTGAAGGCGGTACATATGGCTACACCTTC. This translates into CASSEGGTYGYTF.

This chain uses TRBV10-2 with TRBJ1-5; TRBD1 is a possible D gene (6 bases). With 6 bases removed from V and 4 bases from J, the gap between germline ends came to 10 bases. This CDR3 comprises 13 residues. Per germline, CDR1 WSHSY and CDR2 SAAADI. CDR3 bases: TGCGCCAGCAGGGACAGACTAAATCAGCCCCAGCATTTT. Translation: CASRDRLNQPQHF.

This clone was detected only a few times. CDR3 nucleotide sequence: TGTGCCAGCAGCCTTGCAGGGTACACTGAAGCTTTCTTT. Amino acid sequence: CASSLAGYTEAFF. V gene TRBV11-3 combines with J gene TRBJ1-1, with TRBD1 as a possible D gene (5 bases). This CDR3 has 13 residues. V lost 5 bases and J 3 bases, leaving 10 bases between the germline ends. The germline gives CDR1 SGHNT, CDR2 YENEEA.

The J gene is TRBJ2-7, the V gene TRBV5-8, with 7 bases that match TRBD2. The CDR3 is 15 amino acids. CDR1 SGHTS and CDR2 YDEGEE come from the germline V gene. Trimming at V came to 4 bases and at J to 0 bases, leaving 7 bases not matched to a gene. CDR3 sequence reads: CASSGRAAHSYEQYF. CDR3 coding DNA: TGTGCCAGCAGCGGGAGGGCAGCTCACTCCTACGAGCAGTACTTC.

The CDR3 protein is CASSYYADYGYTF. CDR3 bases: TGTGCCAGTAGCTACTACGCGGACTATGGCTACACCTTC. The J gene is TRBJ1-2, the V gene TRBV19; D is uncertain. From germline, CDR1 is LNHDA and CDR2 SQIVND (reference sequence). The CDR3 has 13 residues. The germline V and J ends were trimmed by 6 bases and 3 bases, with 11 bases remaining between them.

The genes are TRBV28 and TRBJ1-3; D is perhaps TRBD1 (5 bases). In germline, CDR1 is MDHEN, CDR2 SYDVKM. V gave up 8 bases and J gave up 7 bases, with 18 bases separating them. CDR3 size: 14 residues. For the CDR3, the DNA is TGTGCCAGCTCCCCCAGTCGGCGGGGGAACACCATATATTTT. Its translation is CASSPSRRGNTIYF.

The rearrangement links TRBV2 to TRBJ1-5, with 8 bases lining up with TRBD1. This CDR3 has 15 amino acids. Looked up from germline, CDR1 is SNHLY and CDR2 is FYNNEI. V shed 4 bases, J shed 0 bases, and the junction held 2 bases outside the gene matches. CDR3: CASSADRVSNQPQHF. The DNA of the CDR3 is TGTGCCAGCAGTGCGGACAGGGTTAGCAATCAGCCCCAGCATTTT.

The CDR3 loop reads CASRETGRQPQHF. The DNA for the CDR3 is TGTGCCAGCAGAGAGACAGGGAGACAGCCCCAGCATTTT. This sequence joins TRBV12-3 or TRBV12-4 and TRBJ1-5, with 7 bases lining up with TRBD1. Trimming took 6 bases from V and 7 from J; bases not matched to a gene: 6. CDR3 size: 13 residues.

The chain recombines TRBV6-2 or TRBV6-3 with TRBJ2-6; TRBD1 matches at 8 bases. Germline V gene sequence: CDR1 MNHEY, CDR2 SVGEGT. V shed 5 bases, J shed 3 bases, and the junction held 12 bases outside the gene matches. CDR3 length: 18 amino acids. The CDR3: CASSLRGQASLGANVLTF. The CDR3 DNA reads as TGTGCCAGCAGTCTTAGGGGACAGGCCTCCCTTGGGGCCAACGTCCTGACTTTC.

The J gene is TRBJ1-6, the V gene TRBV28; 11 positions match TRBD1. The CDR3 runs to 14 residues. Unmatched junction bases numbered 4, after V lost 5 bases and J lost 10 bases. Looked up from germline, CDR1 is MDHEN and CDR2 is SYDVKM. The CDR3 region is CASSPGQGESPLHF. CDR3 sequence (DNA): TGTGCCAGCAGTCCGGGACAGGGGGAATCACCCCTCCACTTT.

The V and J genes are TRBV6-5 and TRBJ2-1; TRBD1 matches at 7 bases. CDR1 is MNHEY and CDR2 is SVGAGI in the germline V gene. After removal of 5 bases from V and 1 base from J, the junction contained 2 bases not matched to a gene. This CDR3 comprises 14 residues. The CDR3 is CASSPGQSYNEQFF. In nucleotides, the CDR3 is TGTGCCAGCAGTCCGGGACAGTCCTACAATGAGCAGTTCTTC.

The chain joins TRBV2 to TRBJ2-7, with 7 bases identical to TRBD1. This CDR3 spans 13 amino acids. J gave up 3 bases and V 2 bases, and 1 base lay outside the gene matches. Germline-derived CDR1 and CDR2 are SNHLY and FYNNEI. Here the CDR3 reads CASSEQGDYEQYF. CDR3 in DNA: TGTGCCAGCAGTGAACAGGGGGACTACGAGCAGTACTTC.